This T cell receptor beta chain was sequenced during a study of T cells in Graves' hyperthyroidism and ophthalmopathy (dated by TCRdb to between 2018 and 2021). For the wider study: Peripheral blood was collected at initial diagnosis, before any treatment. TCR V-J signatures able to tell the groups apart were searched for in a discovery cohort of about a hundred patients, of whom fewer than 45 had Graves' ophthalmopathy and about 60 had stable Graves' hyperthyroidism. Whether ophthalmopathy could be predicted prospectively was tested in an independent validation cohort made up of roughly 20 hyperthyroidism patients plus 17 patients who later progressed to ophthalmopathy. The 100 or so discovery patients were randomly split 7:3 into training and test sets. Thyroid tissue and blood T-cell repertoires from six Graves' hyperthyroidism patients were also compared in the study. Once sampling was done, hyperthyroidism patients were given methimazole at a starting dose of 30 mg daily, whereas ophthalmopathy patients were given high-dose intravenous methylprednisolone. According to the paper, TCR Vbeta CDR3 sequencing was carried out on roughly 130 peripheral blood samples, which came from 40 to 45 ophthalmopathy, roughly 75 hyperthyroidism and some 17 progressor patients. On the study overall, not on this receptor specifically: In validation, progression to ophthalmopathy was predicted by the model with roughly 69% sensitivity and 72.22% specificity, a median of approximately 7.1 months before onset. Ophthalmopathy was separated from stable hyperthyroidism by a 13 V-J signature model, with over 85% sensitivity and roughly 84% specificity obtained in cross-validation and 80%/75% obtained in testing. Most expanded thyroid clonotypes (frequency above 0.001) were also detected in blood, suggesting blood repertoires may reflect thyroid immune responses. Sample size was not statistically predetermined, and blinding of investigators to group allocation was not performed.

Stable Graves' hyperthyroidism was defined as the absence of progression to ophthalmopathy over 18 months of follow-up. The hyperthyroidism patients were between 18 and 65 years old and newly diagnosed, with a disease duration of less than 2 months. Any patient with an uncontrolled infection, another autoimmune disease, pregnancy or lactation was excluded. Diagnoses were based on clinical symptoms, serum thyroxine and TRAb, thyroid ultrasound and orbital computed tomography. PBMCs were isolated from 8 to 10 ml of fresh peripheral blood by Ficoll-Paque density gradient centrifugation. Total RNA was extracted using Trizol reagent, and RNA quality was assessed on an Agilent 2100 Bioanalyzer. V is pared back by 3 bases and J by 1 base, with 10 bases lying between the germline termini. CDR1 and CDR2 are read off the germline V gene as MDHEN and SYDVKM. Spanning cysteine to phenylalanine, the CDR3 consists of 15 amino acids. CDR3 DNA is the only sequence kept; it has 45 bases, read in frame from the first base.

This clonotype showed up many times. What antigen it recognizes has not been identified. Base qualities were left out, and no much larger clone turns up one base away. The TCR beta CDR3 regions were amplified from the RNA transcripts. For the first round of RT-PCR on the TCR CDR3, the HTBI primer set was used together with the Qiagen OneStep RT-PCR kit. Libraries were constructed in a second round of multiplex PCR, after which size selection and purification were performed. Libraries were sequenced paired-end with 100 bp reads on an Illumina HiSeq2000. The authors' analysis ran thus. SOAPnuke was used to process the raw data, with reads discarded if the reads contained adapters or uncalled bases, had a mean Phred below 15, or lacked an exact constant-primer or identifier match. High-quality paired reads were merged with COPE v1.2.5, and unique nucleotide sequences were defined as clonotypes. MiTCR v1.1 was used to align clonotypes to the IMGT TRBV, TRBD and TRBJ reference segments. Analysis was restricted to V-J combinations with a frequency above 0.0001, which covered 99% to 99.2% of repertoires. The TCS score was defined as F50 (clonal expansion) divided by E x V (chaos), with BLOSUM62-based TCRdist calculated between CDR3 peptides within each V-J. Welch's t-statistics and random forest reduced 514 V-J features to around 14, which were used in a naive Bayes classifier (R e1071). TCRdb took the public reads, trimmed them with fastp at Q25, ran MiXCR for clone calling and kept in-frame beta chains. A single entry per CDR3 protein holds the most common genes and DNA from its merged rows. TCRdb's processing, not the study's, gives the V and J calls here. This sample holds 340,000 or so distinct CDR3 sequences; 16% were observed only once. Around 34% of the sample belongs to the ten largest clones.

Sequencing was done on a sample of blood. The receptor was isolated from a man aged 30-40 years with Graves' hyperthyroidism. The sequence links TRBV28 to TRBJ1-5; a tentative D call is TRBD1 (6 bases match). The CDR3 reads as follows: CASSFTGASNQPQHF. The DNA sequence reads TGTGCCAGCAGTTTCACGGGGGCGAGCAATCAGCCCCAGCATTTT.